The 18 T cell receptor beta chains in this list originate from one sample, sequenced in a study of blood T cell repertoires in COVID-19. Sequenced by immunoSEQ multiplex PCR; TCRdb stores in-frame clones only, minus some. This sample has 55,000 to 70,000 clones, with about 87% found just once. The sample comprised peripheral blood. These receptors all stem from a man aged 65 to 85 with acute or convalescent COVID-19.

Remarks on this clone: Different DNA sequences within this sample yield the same CDR3. The chain employs TRBV7-2 and TRBJ1-4, with D tentatively TRBD1 (5 bases). Germline assignment: CDR1 SGHTA and CDR2 FQGNSA. The CDR3 is 15 amino acids. With 3 bases removed from V and 6 bases from J, the gap between germline ends came to 14 bases. The chain's CDR3 is CASSLSGRRDEKLFF. For the CDR3, the DNA is TGTGCCAGCAGCTTGTCAGGGCGACGGGATGAAAAACTGTTTTTT.

J is TRBJ2-1 and V is TRBV24-1, with 10 bases identical to TRBD1. Germline CDR1 KGHDR, CDR2 SFDVKD. The V and J ends lost 8 bases and 5 bases, in that order; junction bases with no gene match: 17. This CDR3 has 18 residues. CDR3 bases: TGTGCCACCATGGCGCGGGCGGGGGGACAGGGGATTAACAATGAGCAGTTCTTC. Protein sequence: CATMARAGGQGINNEQFF.

The gene calls are TRBV5-4 and TRBJ2-7; 7 bases agree with TRBD2. After removal of 1 base from V and 2 bases from J, the junction contained 3 bases not matched to a gene. The germline V gene has CDR1 SGHNT and CDR2 YYREEE (reference sequence). The CDR3 is 14 residues long. Written as DNA, the CDR3 is TGTGCCAGCAGCTTGAGCGGGGCCCCCTACGAGCAGTACTTC. Its protein product is CASSLSGAPYEQYF. The full variable domain, in which reference TRBV5-4 and TRBJ2-7 provide the parts outside the CDR3, is ETGVTQSPTHLIKTRGQQVTLRCSSQSGHNTVSWYQQALGQGPQFIFQYYREEENGRGNFPPRFSGLQFPNYSSELNVNALELDDSALYLCASSLSGAPYEQYFGPGTRLTVT.

The chain uses TRBV18 and TRBJ2-2; 7 positions match TRBD2. The CDR3 contains 13 residues. In germline, CDR1 is KGHSH, CDR2 LQKENI. V was clipped by 7 bases and J by 6 bases; unmatched bases: 5. The CDR3 reads CASYTSVAGELFF. The CDR3 nucleotides are TGTGCCAGCTATACTAGCGTGGCCGGGGAGCTGTTTTTT.

The V call is TRBV11-3, the J call TRBJ2-3; 15 nucleotides line up with TRBD2. The CDR3 spans 17 residues. Trimming cost V 5 bases and J 2 bases; bases outside gene matches: 5. The germline V gene encodes CDR1 SGHNT and CDR2 YENEEA. The CDR3 spells CASSHGLAGGVTDTQYF. DNA for the CDR3: TGTGCCAGCAGCCACGGACTAGCGGGAGGGGTCACAGATACGCAGTATTTT.

The V gene is TRBV24-1, the J gene TRBJ2-1; tentative D call: TRBD1 (5 bases). This CDR3 has 15 amino acids. Germline V gene sequence: CDR1 KGHDR, CDR2 SFDVKD. The V end lost 0 bases, the J end lost 4 bases, and 9 bases lay between the germline ends. DNA for the CDR3: TGTGCCACCAGTGATTTGAAAGGGGCGTACAATGAGCAGTTCTTC. Amino acids: CATSDLKGAYNEQFF.

V is TRBV24-1 and J is TRBJ1-5; 12 nucleotides agree with TRBD1. J was trimmed by 5 bases and V by 12 bases; bases with no gene match: 7. The CDR3 is made up of 14 amino acids. Germline V gene sequence: CDR1 KGHDR, CDR2 SFDVKD. CDR3: CAAQGQGAHQPQHF. In DNA form, the CDR3 reads TGTGCCGCTCAGGGACAGGGGGCCCATCAGCCCCAGCATTTT.

The genes are TRBV29-1 and TRBJ2-3; 7 positions match TRBD1. V shed 7 bases and J 5 bases; nucleotides not matched to a gene: 9. Germline loops: CDR1 SQVTM, CDR2 ANQGSEA. The CDR3 totals 13 residues. The CDR3, as DNA: TGCAGCGCCGAAGAGGGGGCGGGAGATACGCAGTATTTT. Protein: CSAEEGAGDTQYF.

The J gene is TRBJ1-1, the V gene TRBV4-1; D perhaps matches TRBD1 (5 bases). V lost 1 base, J lost 3 bases, and 18 bases lay in between. This CDR3 spans 17 amino acids. Germline lookup yields CDR1 MGHRA and CDR2 YSYEKL. The CDR3 bases are TGCGCCAGCAGCCAAGGGGCACTGGGGCTTATGGACACTGAAGCTTTCTTT. This sequence encodes CASSQGALGLMDTEAFF.

The gene calls are TRBV9 and TRBJ1-1, with 7 bases fitting TRBD1. The CDR3 extends over 12 amino acids. With V trimmed by 4 bases and J by 8 bases, 5 bases remained unmatched. Germline V gene data show CDR1 as SGDLS and CDR2 as YYNGEE. CDR3 region: CASSSWTGEAFF. The CDR3 nucleotides read TGTGCCAGCAGCTCATGGACAGGAGAAGCTTTCTTT. The full variable domain, its missing parts supplied by reference TRBV9 and TRBJ1-1, is DSGVTQTPKHLITATGQRVTLRCSPRSGDLSVYWYQQSLDQGLQFLIQYYNGEERAKGNILERFSAQQFPDLHSELNLSSLELGDSALYFCASSSWTGEAFFGQGTRLTVV.

The chain recombines TRBV29-1 with TRBJ1-1; 7 nucleotides align to TRBD1. The germline V gene encodes CDR1 SQVTM and CDR2 ANQGSEA. V was pared by 5 bases and J by 6 bases, with 0 bases of the junction left unmatched. CDR3 length equals 10 residues. In DNA form, the CDR3 reads TGCAGCGTTCAGGGGGCTGAAGCTTTCTTT. It yields the protein CSVQGAEAFF. Filled out from reference TRBV29-1 and TRBJ1-1, the complete variable domain reads SAVISQKPSRDICQRGTSLTIQCQVDSQVTMMFWYRQQPGQSLTLIATANQGSEATYESGFVIDKFPISRPNLTFSTLTVSNMSPEDSSIYLCSVQGAEAFFGQGTRLTVV.

The J gene is TRBJ2-7, the V gene TRBV6-7; weak D call: TRBD2 (6 bases). TRBV6-7 is filed as an ORF, its function uncertain. Trimming took 2 bases from V and 2 from J, leaving 25 bases between them. This CDR3 is 19 amino acids long. CDR3 protein: CASSYPHRRAGRITYEQYF. CDR3 DNA sequence: TGTGCCAGCAGTTACCCCCACAGGAGGGCGGGGAGGATTACCTACGAGCAGTACTTC.

The chain joins TRBV3-1 (or the pseudogene TRBV3-2) to TRBJ1-1; tentative D call: TRBD1 (5 bases). The V gene's germline CDR1 is LGHDT and CDR2 YNNKEL (reference sequence). CDR3 length: 11 amino acids. Trimming took off 2 bases at V and 11 bases at J, with 9 bases between the two ends. CDR3: CASSQWGGAFF. The CDR3 DNA follows: TGTGCCAGCAGCCAATGGGGGGGGGCTTTCTTT.

V is TRBV18 and J is TRBJ1-2; D perhaps matches TRBD1 (5 bases). CDR1 and CDR2 (germline): KGHSH, LQKENI. This CDR3 has 15 residues. Trimming removed 5 bases at V and 3 bases at J, with 16 bases between. This CDR3 reads CASSWGVRSDYGYTF. The CDR3 bases are TGTGCCAGCTCATGGGGGGTTCGAAGCGACTATGGCTACACCTTC.

The gene calls are TRBV28 and TRBJ2-7; TRBD2 aligns across 7 bases. CDR3 length equals 14 residues. Germline V gives CDR1 MDHEN, CDR2 SYDVKM. The V gene end was trimmed by 8 bases and the J gene end by 0 bases; junction bases not matched to a gene: 7. This CDR3 reads CASGGEGLSYEQYF. The CDR3 coding sequence is TGTGCCAGCGGGGGGGAGGGTCTCTCCTACGAGCAGTACTTC. The whole variable domain, remainder taken from reference TRBV28 and TRBJ2-7, is DVKVTQSSRYLVKRTGEKVFLECVQDMDHENMFWYRQDPGLGLRLIYFSYDVKMKEKGDIPEGYSVSREKKERFSLILESASTNQTSMYLCASGGEGLSYEQYFGPGTRLTVT.

The gene calls are TRBV18 and TRBJ2-7; TRBD1 matches at 8 bases. Trimming removed 6 bases from V and 4 bases from J; junction bases left unmatched: 14. CDR1 and CDR2 from the germline V gene are KGHSH and LQKENI. This CDR3 spans 16 amino acids. The CDR3 loop reads CASSPPFRDRWYEQYF. For the CDR3, the DNA is TGTGCCAGCTCCCCCCCCTTCCGGGACAGGTGGTACGAGCAGTACTTC.

The V gene is TRBV19, the J gene TRBJ2-3; 7 bases fit TRBD1. The CDR3 is made up of 14 amino acids. CDR1 is LNHDA and CDR2 is SQIVND in the germline V gene (reference sequence). The J segment lost 5 bases and the V segment lost 6 bases, leaving 8 bases of the junction unmatched. CDR3 sequence: CASRPDRAVDTQYF. The CDR3 DNA reads TGTGCCAGTAGGCCTGACAGGGCGGTAGATACGCAGTATTTT. The complete variable domain, with remaining parts taken from reference TRBV19 and TRBJ2-3, reads DGGITQSPKYLFRKEGQNVTLSCEQNLNHDAMYWYRQDPGQGLRLIYYSQIVNDFQKGDIAEGYSVSREKKESFPLTVTSAQKNPTAFYLCASRPDRAVDTQYFGPGTRLTVL.

This sequence joins TRBV28 and TRBJ2-5; no reliable D call. The length of the CDR3 is 14 residues. Germline lookup yields CDR1 MDHEN and CDR2 SYDVKM. Deletions cut 3 bases from V and 5 bases from J, with 13 bases between. CDR3 DNA: TGTGCCAGCAGTTTGTCAGGTGGCTGGGAGACCCAGTACTTC. Residues: CASSLSGGWETQYF.